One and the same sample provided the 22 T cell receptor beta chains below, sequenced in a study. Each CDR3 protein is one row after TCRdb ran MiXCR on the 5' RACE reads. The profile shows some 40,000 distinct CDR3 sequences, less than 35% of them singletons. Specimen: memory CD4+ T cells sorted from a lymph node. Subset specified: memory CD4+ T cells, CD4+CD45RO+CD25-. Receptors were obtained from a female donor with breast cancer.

CDR3 region: CASSTPSLPHTGELFF. Written as DNA, the CDR3 is TGTGCCAGCAGTACTCCTAGCCTCCCCCACACCGGGGAGCTGTTTTTT. This rearrangement joins TRBV12-3 or TRBV12-4 to TRBJ2-2, with D possibly matching TRBD2 (5 bases). The CDR3 is made up of 16 amino acids. The V end lost 5 bases, the J end lost 3 bases, and 16 bases lay between the germline ends.

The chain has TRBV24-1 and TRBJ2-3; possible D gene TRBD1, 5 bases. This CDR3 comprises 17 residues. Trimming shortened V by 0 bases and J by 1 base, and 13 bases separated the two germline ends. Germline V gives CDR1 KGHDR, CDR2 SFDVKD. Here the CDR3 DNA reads TGTGCCACCAGTGATTTGCATTGGCAGGGTTGCACAGATACGCAGTATTTT. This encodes CATSDLHWQGCTDTQYF.

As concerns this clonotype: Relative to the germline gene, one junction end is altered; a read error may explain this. CDR3 nucleotide sequence: TGCAGCGCCGCTTCCTGTACGCAGTACTTT. Translation: CSAASCTQYF. The chain recombines TRBV29-1 with TRBJ2-3; D is ambiguous. The CDR3 runs 10 residues. Looked up from germline, CDR1 is SQVTM and CDR2 is ANQGSEA.

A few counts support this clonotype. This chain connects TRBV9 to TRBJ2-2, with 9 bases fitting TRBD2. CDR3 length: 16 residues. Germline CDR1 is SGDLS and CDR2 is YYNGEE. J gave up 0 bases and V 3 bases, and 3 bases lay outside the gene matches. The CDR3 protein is CASSALAGSNTGELFF. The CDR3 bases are TGTGCCAGCAGCGCCCTAGCGGGGTCGAACACCGGGGAGCTGTTTTTT.

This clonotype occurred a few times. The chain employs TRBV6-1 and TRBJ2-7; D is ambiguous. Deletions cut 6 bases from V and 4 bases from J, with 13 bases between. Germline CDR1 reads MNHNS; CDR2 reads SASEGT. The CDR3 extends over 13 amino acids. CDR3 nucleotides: TGTGCCAGCAGCGATACAGACCTATACGAGCAGTACTTC. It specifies CASSDTDLYEQYF.

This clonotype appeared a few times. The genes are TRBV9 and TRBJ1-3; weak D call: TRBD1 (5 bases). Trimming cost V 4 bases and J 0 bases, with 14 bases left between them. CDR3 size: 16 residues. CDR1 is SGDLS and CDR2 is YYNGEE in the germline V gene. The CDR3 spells CASSPILGDSGNTIYF. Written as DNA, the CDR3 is TGTGCCAGCAGCCCCATTCTGGGGGACTCTGGAAACACCATATATTTT.

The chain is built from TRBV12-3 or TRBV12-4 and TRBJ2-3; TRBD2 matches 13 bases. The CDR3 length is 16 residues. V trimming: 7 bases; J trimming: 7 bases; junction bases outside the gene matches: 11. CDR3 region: CASTAGLAGVGNTQYF. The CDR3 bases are TGTGCCAGCACCGCCGGACTAGCGGGAGTCGGAAATACGCAGTATTTT.

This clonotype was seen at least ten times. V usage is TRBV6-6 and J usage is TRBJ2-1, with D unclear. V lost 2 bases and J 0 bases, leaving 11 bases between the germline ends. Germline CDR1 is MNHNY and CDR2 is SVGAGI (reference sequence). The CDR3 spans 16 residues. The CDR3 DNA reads TGTGCCAGCAGTTACCGGAGCGCGAGCTCCTACAATGAGCAGTTCTTC. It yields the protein CASSYRSASSYNEQFF.

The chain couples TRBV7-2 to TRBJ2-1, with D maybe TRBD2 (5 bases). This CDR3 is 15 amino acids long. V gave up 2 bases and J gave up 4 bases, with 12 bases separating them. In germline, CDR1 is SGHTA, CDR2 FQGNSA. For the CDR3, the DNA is TGTGCCAGCAGCTTAATGGAGGATTCTTACAATGAGCAGTTCTTC. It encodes CASSLMEDSYNEQFF.

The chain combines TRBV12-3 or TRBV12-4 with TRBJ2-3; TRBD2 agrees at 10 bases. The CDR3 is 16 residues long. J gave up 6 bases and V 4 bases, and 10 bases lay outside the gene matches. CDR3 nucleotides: TGTGCCAGCAGTTCGCCAGCGGGAGGGCCGAGGGATACGCAGTATTTT. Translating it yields CASSSPAGGPRDTQYF.

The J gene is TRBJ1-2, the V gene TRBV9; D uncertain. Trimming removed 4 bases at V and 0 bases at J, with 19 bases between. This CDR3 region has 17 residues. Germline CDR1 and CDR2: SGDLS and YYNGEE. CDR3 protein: CASSSAYPKRANYGYTF. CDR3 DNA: TGTGCCAGCAGCTCAGCGTACCCCAAGAGGGCTAACTATGGCTACACCTTC.

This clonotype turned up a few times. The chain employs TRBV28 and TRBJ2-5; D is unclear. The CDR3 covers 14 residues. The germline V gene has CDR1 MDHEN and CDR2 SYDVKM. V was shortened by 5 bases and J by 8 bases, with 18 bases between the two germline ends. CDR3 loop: CASSLRTALRTQYF. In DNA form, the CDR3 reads TGTGCCAGCAGTCTGAGGACGGCCCTTAGAACCCAGTACTTC.

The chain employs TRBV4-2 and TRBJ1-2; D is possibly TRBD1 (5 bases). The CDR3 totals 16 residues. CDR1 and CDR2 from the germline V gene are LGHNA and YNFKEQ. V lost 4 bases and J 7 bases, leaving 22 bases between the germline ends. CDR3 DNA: TGTGCCAGCAGCCCCGACCCCAGACAGCCGACGGGTGGCTACACCTTC. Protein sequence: CASSPDPRQPTGGYTF.

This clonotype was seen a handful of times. CDR3 sequence: CSAGLAGADNEQFF. Written as DNA, the CDR3 is TGCAGTGCTGGACTAGCGGGGGCCGATAATGAGCAGTTCTTC. The chain employs TRBV20-1 and TRBJ2-1; 13 bases are shared with TRBD2. V dropped 5 bases and J dropped 7; count of bases not matched to a gene: 5. The CDR3 spans 14 residues. Germline V gene data show CDR1 as DFQATT and CDR2 as SNEGSKA (reference sequence).

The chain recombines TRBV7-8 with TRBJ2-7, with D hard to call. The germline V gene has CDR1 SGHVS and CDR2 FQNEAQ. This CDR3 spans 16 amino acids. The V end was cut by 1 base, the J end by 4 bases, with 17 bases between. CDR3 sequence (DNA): TGTGCCAGCAGCTTAGTAGGCAGATCCTTGGGGTACGAGCAGTACTTC. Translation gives CASSLVGRSLGYEQYF. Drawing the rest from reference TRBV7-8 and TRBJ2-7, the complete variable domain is GAGVSQSPRYKVAKRGQDVALRCDPISGHVSLFWYQQALGQGPEFLTYFQNEAQLDKSGLPSDRFFAERPEGSVSTLKIQRTQQEDSAVYLCASSLVGRSLGYEQYFGPGTRLTVT.

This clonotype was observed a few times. CDR3 DNA: TGCGCCAGCAGCTCGCAGACAGGGGGATACAATGAGCAGTTCTTC. Encoded protein: CASSSQTGGYNEQFF. The chain is built from TRBV5-1 and TRBJ2-1, with TRBD1 identical over 9 bases. The CDR3 contains 15 residues. Trimming at V came to 3 bases and at J to 4 bases, leaving 5 bases not matched to a gene. Germline V gene sequence: CDR1 SGHRS, CDR2 YFSETQ.

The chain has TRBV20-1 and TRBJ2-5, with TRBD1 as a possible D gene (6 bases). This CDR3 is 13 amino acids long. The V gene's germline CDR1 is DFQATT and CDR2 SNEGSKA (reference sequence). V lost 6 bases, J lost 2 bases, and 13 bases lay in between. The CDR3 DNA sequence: TGCAGTGCGACCGGACAGTTGCAAGAGACCCAGTACTTC. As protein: CSATGQLQETQYF.

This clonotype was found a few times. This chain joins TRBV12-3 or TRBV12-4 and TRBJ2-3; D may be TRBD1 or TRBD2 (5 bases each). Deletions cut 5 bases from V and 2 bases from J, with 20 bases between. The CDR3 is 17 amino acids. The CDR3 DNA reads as TGTGCCAGCAGTGCCCCGGCCAAAACCGGGGCCACAGATACGCAGTATTTT. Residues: CASSAPAKTGATDTQYF.

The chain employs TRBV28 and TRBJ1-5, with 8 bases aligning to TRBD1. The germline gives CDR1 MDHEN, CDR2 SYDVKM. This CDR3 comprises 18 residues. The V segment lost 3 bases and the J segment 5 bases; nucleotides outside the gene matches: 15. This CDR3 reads CASSFSLPTGASDQPQHF. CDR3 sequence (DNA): TGTGCCAGCAGTTTCTCCCTCCCGACAGGGGCGAGCGATCAGCCCCAGCATTTT. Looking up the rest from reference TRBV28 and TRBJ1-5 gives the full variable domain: DVKVTQSSRYLVKRTGEKVFLECVQDMDHENMFWYRQDPGLGLRLIYFSYDVKMKEKGDIPEGYSVSREKKERFSLILESASTNQTSMYLCASSFSLPTGASDQPQHFGDGTRLSIL.

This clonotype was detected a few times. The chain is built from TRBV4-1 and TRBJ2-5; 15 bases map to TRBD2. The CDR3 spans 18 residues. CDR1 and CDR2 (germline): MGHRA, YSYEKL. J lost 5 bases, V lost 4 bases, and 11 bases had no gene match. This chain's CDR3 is CASSPGLAGGPMRETQYF. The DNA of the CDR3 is TGCGCCAGCAGCCCCGGACTAGCGGGAGGGCCTATGCGGGAGACCCAGTACTTC.

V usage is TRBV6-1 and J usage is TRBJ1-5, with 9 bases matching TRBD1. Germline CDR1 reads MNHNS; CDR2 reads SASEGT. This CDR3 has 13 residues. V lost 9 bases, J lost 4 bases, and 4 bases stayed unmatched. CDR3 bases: TGTGCCAGTAACGACAGGGGGAATCAGCCCCAGCATTTT. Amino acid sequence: CASNDRGNQPQHF.

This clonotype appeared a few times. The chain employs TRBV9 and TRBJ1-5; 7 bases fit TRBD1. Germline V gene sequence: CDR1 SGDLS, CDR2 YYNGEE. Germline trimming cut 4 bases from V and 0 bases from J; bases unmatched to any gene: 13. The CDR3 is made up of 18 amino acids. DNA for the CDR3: TGTGCCAGCAGCTGGCGTACAGGGGATCAATATAGCAATCAGCCCCAGCATTTT. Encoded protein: CASSWRTGDQYSNQPQHF.